This T cell receptor beta chain was recovered during a study of shared clonotypes between healthy human individuals. Naive-designated CD8 cells lacked CD45RO, were positively enriched for CCR7, and omitted terminally differentiated effector memory CD45RA+ cells. The sample holds one count of this clone. Produced via immunoSEQ multiplex PCR; TCRdb's table is partial and in-frame only. The sample contains hundreds of thousands of clones, around 92% of which appear only once. Per the germline V gene, CDR1 is SEHNR and CDR2 is FQNEAQ (reference sequence). The CDR3 is 14 amino acids. With V trimmed by 10 bases and J by 8 bases, 7 bases remained unmatched.

The receptor's source is a man in his thirties or forties in good health. This sequence joins TRBV7-9 and TRBJ2-1; 14 nucleotides line up with TRBD2. Sequencing input: naive CD8+ T cells sorted from blood. CDR3 DNA: TGTGCCACCGCCGGGACTAGCGGGAGTGATGAGCAGTTCTTC. Translation gives CATAGTSGSDEQFF.